Each of the 25 T cell receptor beta chains below was sequenced from the same sample in a study of shared clonotypes between healthy human individuals. Profiling relied on immunoSEQ multiplex PCR, and the TCRdb table lists in-frame clones only, not all of them. This sample yields about 2,500,000 clones, of which roughly 92% are seen a single time; around 0.15% belongs to the top ten. The source material was naive CD4+ T cells sorted from blood. Regarding subset: CD45RA+ positively selected. All receptors derive from a man aged 18 to 35 in good health.

The chain combines TRBV7-8 with TRBJ2-5; D not certain. This CDR3 has 12 amino acids. Trimming removed 2 bases at V and 1 base at J, with 2 bases between. Germline CDR1 reads SGHVS; CDR2 reads FQNEAQ. CDR3 coding DNA: TGTGCCAGCAGCTTAACCCAAGAGACCCAGTACTTC. Its translation is CASSLTQETQYF.

The chain joins TRBV11-2 to TRBJ2-1; D could derive from TRBD1 or TRBD2 (6 bases each). The CDR3 consists of 15 residues. The V end lost 4 bases, the J end lost 5 bases, and 15 bases lay between the germline ends. CDR1 and CDR2 (germline): SGHAT, FQNNGV. The CDR3 reads CASSSRLGGDNEQFF. DNA for the CDR3: TGTGCCAGCAGCTCCCGACTAGGGGGTGACAATGAGCAGTTCTTC. The whole variable domain, remainder taken from reference TRBV11-2 and TRBJ2-1, is EAGVAQSPRYKIIEKRQSVAFWCNPISGHATLYWYQQILGQGPKLLIQFQNNGVVDDSQLPKDRFSAERLKGVDSTLKIQPAKLEDSAVYLCASSSRLGGDNEQFFGPGTRLTVL.

V and J are TRBV10-3 and TRBJ2-1; perhaps TRBD1 as D (5 bases). The CDR3 is 15 residues long. V lost 0 bases, J lost 9 bases, and 15 bases lay in between. Per the germline V gene, CDR1 is ENHRY and CDR2 is SYGVKD. CDR3 loop: CAISESVGRPGEQFF. The DNA of the CDR3 is TGTGCCATCAGTGAGTCTGTGGGGCGTCCCGGTGAGCAGTTCTTC.

Only one count was recorded for this clone. Other DNA sequences in this sample translate to the same CDR3. The rearrangement links TRBV30 to TRBJ2-7, with 10 bases matching TRBD1. CDR1 is GTSNPN and CDR2 is SVGIG in the germline V gene (reference sequence). The CDR3 totals 14 residues. The trim removed 0 bases at V and 4 bases at J, leaving 3 bases unmatched. CDR3: CAWSVLDRGYEQYF. CDR3 bases: TGTGCCTGGAGTGTCTTGGACAGGGGGTACGAGCAGTACTTC.

The chain links TRBV30 to TRBJ2-1; TRBD2 matches at 7 bases. The CDR3 spans 14 residues. Per the germline V gene, CDR1 is GTSNPN and CDR2 is SVGIG (reference sequence). Trimming cost V 2 bases and J 15 bases; bases outside gene matches: 16. The CDR3 DNA reads as TGTGCCTGGAGTCACGGCCAAGGCGGGAGCGTTGGGTTCTTC. The encoded protein is CAWSHGQGGSVGFF. Full variable domain (outside the CDR3, taken from reference TRBV30 and TRBJ2-1): SQTIHQWPATLVQPVGSPLSLECTVEGTSNPNLYWYRQAAGRGLQLLFYSVGIGQISSEVPQNLSASRPQDRQFILSSKKLLLSDSGFYLCAWSHGQGGSVGFFGPGTRLTVL.

Points on this clone: Other DNA sequences from this sample encode an identical CDR3 as well. The V call is TRBV5-1, the J call TRBJ1-2, with TRBD1 identical over 8 bases. Germline CDR1 SGHRS, CDR2 YFSETQ. The CDR3 has 15 residues. With V trimmed by 0 bases and J by 2 bases, 3 bases remained unmatched. CDR3 protein: CASSLGQGANYGYTF. The CDR3 nucleotides read TGCGCCAGCAGCTTGGGGCAGGGGGCAAACTATGGCTACACCTTC. Using reference TRBV5-1 and TRBJ1-2 for the parts outside the CDR3, the full variable domain is KAGVTQTPRYLIKTRGQQVTLSCSPISGHRSVSWYQQTPGQGLQFLFEYFSETQRNKGNFPGRFSGRQFSNSRSEMNVSTLELGDSALYLCASSLGQGANYGYTFGSGTRLTVV.

V is TRBV2 and J is TRBJ1-2; D possibly corresponds to TRBD1 (6 bases). V dropped 2 bases and J dropped 1 base, with 14 bases sitting between them. This CDR3 has 16 residues. CDR1 and CDR2 (germline): SNHLY, FYNNEI. CDR3 in DNA: TGTGCCAGCAGTGAAATTGCCGGGACACTTAACTATGGCTACACCTTC. This encodes CASSEIAGTLNYGYTF. The full variable domain, its missing parts supplied by reference TRBV2 and TRBJ1-2, is EPEVTQTPSHQVTQMGQEVILRCVPISNHLYFYWYRQILGQKVEFLVSFYNNEISEKSEIFDDQFSVERPDGSNFTLKIRSTKLEDSAMYFCASSEIAGTLNYGYTFGSGTRLTVV.

This clone has a single count. This chain connects TRBV2 to TRBJ1-1; 8 bases fit TRBD1. The V gene's germline CDR1 is SNHLY and CDR2 FYNNEI. V shed 10 bases and J 0 bases; nucleotides not matched to a gene: 4. CDR3 length equals 13 residues. The DNA for the CDR3 is TGTGCCATAGCGGACAGGGTGAACACTGAAGCTTTCTTT. Its protein product is CAIADRVNTEAFF.

The gene calls are TRBV27 and TRBJ2-3, with 7 bases matching TRBD2. The junction had 4 bases not matched to a gene; V was cut back by 3 bases and J by 1 base. CDR3 length: 15 residues. From germline, CDR1 is MNHEY and CDR2 SMNVEV (reference sequence). In DNA form, the CDR3 reads TGTGCCAGCAGTTTCAGGGAGGGAGGCACAGATACGCAGTATTTT. Encoded protein: CASSFREGGTDTQYF.

The V call is TRBV28, the J call TRBJ1-4; 12 bases match TRBD1. Germline V gene lookup returns CDR1 MDHEN and CDR2 SYDVKM. The V gene end was trimmed by 5 bases and the J gene end by 8 bases; junction bases not matched to a gene: 3. CDR3 size: 14 residues. The CDR3 nucleotides read TGTGCCAGCAGTGGGACAGGGGGCCGGGAAAAACTGTTTTTT. Residues: CASSGTGGREKLFF.

V is TRBV6-5 and J is TRBJ2-7; 9 bases fit TRBD1. V gave up 2 bases and J gave up 3 bases; unmatched junction bases: 5. The CDR3 runs to 15 residues. Germline V gives CDR1 MNHEY, CDR2 SVGAGI. CDR3 DNA: TGTGCCAGCAGTTACGGAGGGACAGGGCGCTACGAGCAGTACTTC. Translation gives CASSYGGTGRYEQYF.

The rearrangement links TRBV6-6 to TRBJ2-7; weak D call: TRBD2 (6 bases). The germline gives CDR1 MNHNY, CDR2 SVGAGI (reference sequence). V was cut by 7 bases and J by 0 bases, with 10 bases left in between. The CDR3 consists of 13 residues. The CDR3 spells CASIRESSYEQYF. The CDR3 region has the DNA TGTGCCAGCATACGGGAGAGCTCCTACGAGCAGTACTTC.

The chain links TRBV27 to TRBJ2-7, with 7 nucleotides matching TRBD1. The CDR3 extends over 15 amino acids. V lost 5 bases, J lost 2 bases, and 9 bases stayed unmatched. Germline V gene lookup returns CDR1 MNHEY and CDR2 SMNVEV (reference sequence). The CDR3 loop reads CASSQLRQGAYEQYF. In DNA form, the CDR3 reads TGTGCCAGCAGTCAACTCCGACAGGGCGCCTACGAGCAGTACTTC.

The chain employs TRBV10-3 and TRBJ2-2; tentative D call: TRBD1 (6 bases). This CDR3 spans 13 amino acids. Trimming removed 5 bases at V and 4 bases at J, with 8 bases between. Per germline, CDR1 ENHRY and CDR2 SYGVKD. The CDR3 bases are TGTGCCATCAGTCAGGGGAGCACCGGGGAGCTGTTTTTT. Its translation: CAISQGSTGELFF.

V and J are TRBV18 and TRBJ1-1; TRBD1 is a possible D gene (6 bases). Trimming took 0 bases from V and 1 from J, leaving 9 bases between them. Germline lookup yields CDR1 KGHSH and CDR2 LQKENI. This CDR3 has 15 residues. The CDR3 DNA is TGTGCCAGCTCACCACCGGGGGCGCGGAACACTGAAGCTTTCTTT. Translation: CASSPPGARNTEAFF.

This chain uses TRBV10-1 with TRBJ2-3; D possibly corresponds to TRBD1 (6 bases). The CDR3 is 12 residues long. The V gene's germline CDR1 is WNHNN and CDR2 SYGVQD (reference sequence). V gave up 0 bases and J gave up 14 bases, with 12 bases separating them. The DNA of the CDR3 is TGCGCCAGCAGTGAGTCGCAGGGGTACTTGTATTTT. Protein sequence: CASSESQGYLYF.

This clone was seen just once. The chain employs TRBV21-1 and TRBJ2-3. TRBV21-1 represents a pseudogene. This CDR3 has 14 residues. CDR3 in DNA: TGTGCCAGCATAAGGAAGGACCCACGAGATACGCAGTATTTT. Protein product: CASIRKDPRDTQYF.

About this clone itself: The same CDR3 arises from other DNA sequences in this sample as well. This chain links TRBV9 with TRBJ2-3, with D maybe TRBD1 (5 bases). The CDR3 totals 15 residues. The germline V gene has CDR1 SGDLS and CDR2 YYNGEE. The V gene lost 0 bases and the J gene lost 1 base, with 9 bases spanning the gap. As DNA, the CDR3 is TGTGCCAGCAGCGTAGGGGGCAGGGGCACAGATACGCAGTATTTT. This codes for CASSVGGRGTDTQYF.

The chain links TRBV19 to TRBJ2-7, with no clear D. The CDR3 is made up of 13 amino acids. V shed 5 bases and J shed 3 bases, with 11 bases lying between them. From germline, CDR1 is LNHDA and CDR2 SQIVND (reference sequence). Here the CDR3 reads CASSPDTYYEQYF. The CDR3, as DNA: TGTGCCAGTAGTCCAGACACCTACTACGAGCAGTACTTC.

This clone was counted a single time. The J gene is TRBJ2-3, the V gene TRBV5-8; 8 bases align to TRBD1. This CDR3 has 15 amino acids. Per the germline V gene, CDR1 is SGHTS and CDR2 is YDEGEE. J gave up 4 bases and V 2 bases, and 6 bases lay outside the gene matches. The CDR3 DNA reads TGTGCCAGCAGCTTACGGACAGGGAGTCCAGATACGCAGTATTTT. Its translation: CASSLRTGSPDTQYF.

This chain joins TRBV4-3 and TRBJ1-6; 9 bases align to TRBD1. V trimming: 3 bases; J trimming: 6 bases; junction bases outside the gene matches: 6. The CDR3 is made up of 16 amino acids. CDR1 is LGHNA, CDR2 YSLEER, per germline. The CDR3 loop reads CASSQGRDRVNSPLHF. CDR3 bases: TGCGCCAGCAGCCAGGGCCGGGACAGGGTTAATTCACCCCTCCACTTT.

The rearrangement links TRBV18 to TRBJ2-7; D is unresolved. CDR1 and CDR2 from the germline V gene are KGHSH and LQKENI. Trimming stripped 0 bases from V and 3 bases from J, with 9 bases between. The CDR3 contains 14 residues. CDR3 region: CASSPPKPSYEQYF. In DNA, the CDR3 is TGTGCCAGCTCACCACCTAAACCGAGCTACGAGCAGTACTTC.

The V and J genes are TRBV25-1 and TRBJ2-1, with 7 nucleotides matching TRBD2. The V and J ends lost 6 bases and 5 bases, in that order; junction bases with no gene match: 7. This CDR3 region has 14 residues. Germline values: CDR1 MGHDK, CDR2 SYGVNS. CDR3 amino acids: CASSRTRWDNEQFF. The CDR3 DNA reads as TGTGCCAGCAGCCGGACTAGATGGGACAATGAGCAGTTCTTC.

The chain carries TRBV6-6 and TRBJ2-7, with 11 nucleotides matching TRBD1. V shed 4 bases and J 3 bases; nucleotides not matched to a gene: 2. Germline CDR1 and CDR2: MNHNY and SVGAGI (reference sequence). The CDR3 runs to 14 residues. The CDR3 region has the DNA TGTGCCAGCAGTTCTGGGACAGGGGGCTACGAGCAGTACTTC. Amino acids: CASSSGTGGYEQYF.

The count of this clone is one. Other DNA sequences in this sample translate to the same CDR3. This chain connects TRBV19 to TRBJ1-2, with TRBD1 matching 11 bases. The J segment lost 4 bases and the V segment lost 5 bases, leaving 3 bases of the junction unmatched. The length of the CDR3 is 14 residues. The germline V gene encodes CDR1 LNHDA and CDR2 SQIVND (reference sequence). CDR3 sequence (DNA): TGTGCCAGTAGTCTGGGACAGGGGGTCTATGGCTACACCTTC. Translation: CASSLGQGVYGYTF.